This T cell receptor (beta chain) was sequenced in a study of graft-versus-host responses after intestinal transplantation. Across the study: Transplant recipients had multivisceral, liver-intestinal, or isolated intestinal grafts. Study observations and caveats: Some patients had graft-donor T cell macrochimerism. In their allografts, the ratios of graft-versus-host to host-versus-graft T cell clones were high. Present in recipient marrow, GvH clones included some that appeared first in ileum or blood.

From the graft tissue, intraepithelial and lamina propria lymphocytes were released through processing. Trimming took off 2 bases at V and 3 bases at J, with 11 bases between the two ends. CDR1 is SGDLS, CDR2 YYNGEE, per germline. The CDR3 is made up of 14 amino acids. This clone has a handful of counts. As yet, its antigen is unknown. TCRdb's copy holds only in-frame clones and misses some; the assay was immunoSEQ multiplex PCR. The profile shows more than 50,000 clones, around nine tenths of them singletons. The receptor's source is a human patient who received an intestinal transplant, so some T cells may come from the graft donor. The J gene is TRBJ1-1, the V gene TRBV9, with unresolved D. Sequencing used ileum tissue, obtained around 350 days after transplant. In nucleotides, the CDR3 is TGTGCCAGCAGCGTGGGAGGAACATACACTGAAGCTTTCTTT. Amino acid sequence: CASSVGGTYTEAFF.